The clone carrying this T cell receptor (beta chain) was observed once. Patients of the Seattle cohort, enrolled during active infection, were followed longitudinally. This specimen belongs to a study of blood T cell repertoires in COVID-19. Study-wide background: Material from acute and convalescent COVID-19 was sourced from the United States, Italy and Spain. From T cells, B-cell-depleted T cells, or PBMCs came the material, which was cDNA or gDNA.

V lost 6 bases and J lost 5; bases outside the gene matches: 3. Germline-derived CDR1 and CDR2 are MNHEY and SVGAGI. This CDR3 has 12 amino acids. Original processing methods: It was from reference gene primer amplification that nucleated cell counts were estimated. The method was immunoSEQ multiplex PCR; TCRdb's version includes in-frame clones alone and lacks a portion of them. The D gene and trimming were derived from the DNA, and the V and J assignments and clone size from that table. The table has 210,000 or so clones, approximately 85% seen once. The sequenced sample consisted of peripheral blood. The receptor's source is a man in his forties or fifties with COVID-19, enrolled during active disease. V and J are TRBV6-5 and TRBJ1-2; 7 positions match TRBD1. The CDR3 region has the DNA TGTGCCAGCAGCCAGGGACAGTATGGCTACACCTTC. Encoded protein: CASSQGQYGYTF.